The clone carrying this T cell receptor (beta chain) was observed a few times. The CDR3 has 16 amino acids. CDR1 SGHTA and CDR2 FQGNSA come from the germline V gene. Trimming took 4 bases from V and 3 from J, leaving 16 bases between them. This entry is derived from a study of early T cells in non-severe SARS-CoV-2 infection. The wider study: Sequencing of bulk RNA from unsorted whole blood was done, without chain pairing.

The library protocol tagged individual cDNA molecules with unique molecular identifiers. MiXCR, run by TCRdb on the 5' RACE reads, gives a single entry per CDR3 protein. In the table there are more than 80,000 distinct CDR3 sequences, roughly 15% of which are singletons. The receptor was derived from an adult who was a healthcare worker with PCR-confirmed SARS-CoV-2 infection or an uninfected control (not recorded which). The rearrangement uses TRBV7-2 and TRBJ2-1, with D unclear. Sequenced: whole blood. CDR3 loop: CASSSDWADSYNEQFF. The CDR3 DNA reads TGTGCCAGCAGCTCTGACTGGGCCGATAGCTACAATGAGCAGTTCTTC.